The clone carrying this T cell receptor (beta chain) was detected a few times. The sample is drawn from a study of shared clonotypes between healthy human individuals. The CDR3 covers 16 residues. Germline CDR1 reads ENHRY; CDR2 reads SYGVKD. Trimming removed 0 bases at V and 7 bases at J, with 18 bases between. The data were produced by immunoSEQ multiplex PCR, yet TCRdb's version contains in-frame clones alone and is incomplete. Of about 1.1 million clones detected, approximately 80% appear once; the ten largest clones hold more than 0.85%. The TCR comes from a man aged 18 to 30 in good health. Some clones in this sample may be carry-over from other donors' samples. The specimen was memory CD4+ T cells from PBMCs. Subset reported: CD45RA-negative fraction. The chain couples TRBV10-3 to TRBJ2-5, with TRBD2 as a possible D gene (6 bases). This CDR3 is CAISESEGSVTRTQYF. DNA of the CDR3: TGTGCCATCAGTGAGTCGGAGGGCAGCGTCACTCGGACCCAGTACTTC.